This TCR beta chain was sequenced for a study of cytomegalovirus exposure and HLA in healthy donors. A multiplex PCR was run with 60 Vbeta primers and 13 Jbeta primers. The repertoire was sequenced with immunoSEQ multiplex PCR; TCRdb's copy has only in-frame clones and lacks some. The data hold around 140,000 clones, with 82% observed a single time. V shed 0 bases and J shed 8 bases, with 27 bases lying between them. This CDR3 has 19 residues. The germline V gene encodes CDR1 SGDLS and CDR2 YYNGEE. This TCR came from a male donor in good health and CMV-seronegative. The chain employs TRBV9 and TRBJ2-1; no firm D call. The sequencing input was PBMCs. CDR3 nucleotide sequence: TGTGCCAGCAGCGTAGTCAGTCTGCACACCGGGTCCCCGTTAGATGAGCAGTTCTTC. It translates to CASSVVSLHTGSPLDEQFF.